These 29 T cell receptor beta chains originate from one sample sequenced in a study of human T cells and chemical hapten exposure. Time point in this sample: pre-sensitization, week 0. Treatment here: therapeutic diphenylcyclopropenone sensitization with weekly scalp DPC. TCRdb analysed the RACE reads with MiXCR anew, one entry per CDR3 protein. The table shows around 100,000 distinct CDR3 sequences, with 11% occurring only once. This sample comprised whole blood, obtained in connection with sensitization to the hapten diphenylcyclopropenone (DPC). Every receptor here comes from a woman aged 60 to 75 with alopecia areata. Some clones in this sample may be carry-over from other donors' samples.

This clonotype has only a few counts. The chain carries TRBV3-1 and TRBJ2-7; no firm D call. The CDR3 spans 13 residues. CDR1 is LGHDT and CDR2 is YNNKEL in the germline V gene (reference sequence). V lost 2 bases and J lost 1, with 6 bases in between. CDR3 coding DNA: TGTGCCAGCAGCCAAACACTGTCCTACGAGCAGTACTTC. This gives the protein CASSQTLSYEQYF.

At least ten counts were recorded for this clonotype. The V call is TRBV6-6, the J call TRBJ1-1; D gene ambiguous. Trimming took off 5 bases at V and 1 base at J, with 8 bases between the two ends. CDR1 and CDR2 (germline): MNHNY, SVGAGI (reference sequence). CDR3 length equals 13 residues. In nucleotides, the CDR3 is TGTGCCAGCAGTACCGCCGAGAACACTGAAGCTTTCTTT. It translates to CASSTAENTEAFF.

This clonotype has ten or more counts. This chain links TRBV2 with TRBJ1-1; D unresolved. Trimming pared 6 bases from V and 4 bases from J, leaving 3 bases between. This CDR3 has 10 amino acids. Germline CDR1 reads SNHLY; CDR2 reads FYNNEI. The DNA for the CDR3 is TGTGCCAGCAGACGCACTGAAGCTTTCTTT. Encoded protein: CASRRTEAFF.

This clonotype appeared many times. This rearrangement joins TRBV29-1 to TRBJ2-7; 9 bases align to TRBD1. The germline V gene has CDR1 SQVTM and CDR2 ANQGSEA. The junction had 2 bases not matched to a gene; V was cut back by 7 bases and J by 4 bases. The CDR3 has 11 amino acids. The CDR3 DNA reads as TGCAGCGCCGGACAGGGGTACGAGCAGTACTTC. It specifies CSAGQGYEQYF.

Ten or more counts support this clonotype. The V gene is TRBV6-5, the J gene TRBJ1-1, with D perhaps TRBD1 (5 bases). Trimming shortened V by 3 bases and J by 5 bases, and 10 bases separated the two germline ends. The CDR3 loop spans 13 amino acids. Germline CDR1 reads MNHEY; CDR2 reads SVGAGI. CDR3 coding DNA: TGTGCCAGCAGTTATATGGGGGATACTGAAGCTTTCTTT. Its protein product is CASSYMGDTEAFF.

This clonotype was seen repeatedly, ten times or more. This chain joins TRBV24-1 and TRBJ2-5; TRBD1 matches 7 bases. Germline CDR1 and CDR2: KGHDR and SFDVKD. With V trimmed by 4 bases and J by 3 bases, 7 bases remained unmatched. The CDR3 totals 15 residues. CDR3 bases: TGTGCCACCAGTGACCCCGGGACAGCTGAAGAGACCCAGTACTTC. Translating it yields CATSDPGTAEETQYF.

In this sample, this clonotype turned up a few times. The rearrangement uses TRBV20-1 and TRBJ2-5; 8 bases fit TRBD1. This CDR3 is built from 14 residues. Germline trimming cut 4 bases from V and 7 bases from J; bases unmatched to any gene: 11. Germline V gives CDR1 DFQATT, CDR2 SNEGSKA (reference sequence). The CDR3: CSAKPDRDQGTQYF. As DNA, the CDR3 is TGCAGTGCTAAGCCGGACAGGGATCAGGGGACCCAGTACTTC.

Ten or more counts support this clonotype. The rearrangement links TRBV29-1 to TRBJ1-1, with 9 nucleotides matching TRBD1. Germline V gene lookup returns CDR1 SQVTM and CDR2 ANQGSEA. The CDR3 length is 14 residues. The V segment lost 7 bases and the J segment 0 bases; nucleotides outside the gene matches: 6. The CDR3 protein is CSASRTGVNTEAFF. The CDR3 coding sequence is TGCAGCGCCTCCCGGACAGGGGTGAACACTGAAGCTTTCTTT.

This clonotype appeared a few times. The V gene is TRBV20-1, the J gene TRBJ2-2; tentatively, D is TRBD1 (6 bases). The CDR3 covers 14 residues. V lost 6 bases and J 0 bases, leaving 11 bases between the germline ends. Looked up from germline, CDR1 is DFQATT and CDR2 is SNEGSKA (reference sequence). This CDR3 is CSANGQTNTGELFF. CDR3 in DNA: TGCAGTGCCAATGGACAGACGAACACCGGGGAGCTGTTTTTT.

This chain links TRBV20-1 with TRBJ1-4; D gene unclear. The CDR3 has 10 residues. CDR1 is DFQATT, CDR2 SNEGSKA, per germline (reference sequence). Trimming shortened V by 3 bases and J by 8 bases, and 4 bases separated the two germline ends. The CDR3 here is CSARGEKLFF. The CDR3 nucleotides read TGCAGTGCTAGGGGGGAAAAACTGTTTTTT.

This clonotype has a handful of counts. Written as DNA, the CDR3 is TGTGCCACCAGAGTTGGGCCAGGGAACAATCAGCCCCAGCATTTT. Translation: CATRVGPGNNQPQHF. This chain uses TRBV15 with TRBJ1-5; a weak D match, TRBD1 (5 bases). Trimming shortened V by 6 bases and J by 3 bases, and 15 bases separated the two germline ends. Germline values: CDR1 LNHNV, CDR2 YYDKDF (reference sequence). This CDR3 comprises 15 residues.

This clonotype was picked up many times. The J gene is TRBJ2-2, the V gene TRBV11-2; 7 bases align to TRBD1. J was trimmed by 1 base and V by 4 bases; bases with no gene match: 3. The CDR3 is made up of 15 amino acids. Looked up from germline, CDR1 is SGHAT and CDR2 is FQNNGV. DNA for the CDR3: TGTGCCAGCAGCTACCGGGACAGGAACACCGGGGAGCTGTTTTTT. Protein sequence: CASSYRDRNTGELFF.

This clonotype was counted many times. CDR3: CASSQGGEGTEAFF. The CDR3 DNA reads TGTGCCAGCAGCCAGGGGGGGGAGGGCACTGAAGCTTTCTTT. The genes are TRBV28 and TRBJ1-1, with 7 positions matching TRBD1. The ends lost 6 bases at V and 4 bases at J; junction bases unmatched: 8. CDR3 size: 14 residues. Germline lookup yields CDR1 MDHEN and CDR2 SYDVKM.

This clonotype was detected a few times. This sequence joins TRBV30 and TRBJ2-2; tentatively, D is TRBD2 (6 bases). Germline V gives CDR1 GTSNPN, CDR2 SVGIG (reference sequence). Between the trimmed V and J ends, which lost 4 bases and 6 bases, there was a span of 12 bases. The CDR3 contains 13 residues. The CDR3 spells CAWTSVFPGELFF. The CDR3 DNA is TGTGCCTGGACTAGCGTCTTTCCCGGGGAGCTGTTTTTT. Variable domain in full (rest from reference TRBV30 and TRBJ2-2): SQTIHQWPATLVQPVGSPLSLECTVEGTSNPNLYWYRQAAGRGLQLLFYSVGIGQISSEVPQNLSASRPQDRQFILSSKKLLLSDSGFYLCAWTSVFPGELFFGEGSRLTVL.

The rearrangement joins TRBV29-1 to TRBJ2-1; 11 bases line up with TRBD2. The germline V gene has CDR1 SQVTM and CDR2 ANQGSEA. The CDR3 covers 15 residues. V shed 7 bases and J 9 bases; nucleotides not matched to a gene: 14. CDR3 region: CSAGVSGGAQGEQFF. The CDR3, as DNA: TGCAGCGCCGGGGTTAGCGGGGGGGCCCAGGGTGAGCAGTTCTTC.

This clonotype has more than one count but fewer than ten. The chain combines TRBV20-1 with TRBJ2-3, with TRBD2 identical over 9 bases. Germline assignment: CDR1 DFQATT and CDR2 SNEGSKA (reference sequence). V lost 8 bases to trimming and J lost 4 bases; unmatched junction nucleotides: 4. CDR3 length: 12 residues. CDR3 region: CSKRGEADTQYF. The CDR3 coding sequence is TGCAGTAAGCGGGGGGAGGCAGATACGCAGTATTTT.

This clonotype was recorded at least ten times. J is TRBJ1-1 and V is TRBV5-6, with a weak D call TRBD1 (5 bases). The V gene's germline CDR1 is SGHDT and CDR2 YYEEEE. This CDR3 region has 12 residues. V was shortened by 4 bases and J by 3 bases, with 7 bases between the two germline ends. CDR3 in DNA: TGTGCCAGCAGCGTACAGGACACTGAAGCTTTCTTT. This encodes CASSVQDTEAFF.

This clonotype has ten or more counts. V is TRBV20-1 and J is TRBJ1-1, with TRBD1 as a possible D gene (6 bases). The CDR3 has 13 residues. Per the germline V gene, CDR1 is DFQATT and CDR2 is SNEGSKA (reference sequence). Trimming removed 4 bases from V and 2 bases from J, with 11 bases in between. Written as DNA, the CDR3 is TGCAGTGCTATCGGACAGATAAACACTGAAGCTTTCTTT. Residues: CSAIGQINTEAFF.

This clonotype was detected only a few times. This chain links TRBV30 with TRBJ1-4, with TRBD1 as a possible D gene (6 bases). Germline V CDR1 and CDR2: GTSNPN, SVGIG (reference sequence). Trimming removed 2 bases from V and 6 bases from J, with 10 bases in between. The CDR3 runs to 13 residues. The CDR3 sequence is CAWSLNRDEKLFF. The CDR3 DNA sequence: TGTGCCTGGAGTCTAAACAGGGATGAAAAACTGTTTTTT.

The chain joins TRBV6-6 to TRBJ1-5, with D tentatively TRBD1 (6 bases). V lost 0 bases to trimming and J lost 6 bases, with 15 bases between them. The CDR3 totals 16 residues. Germline V gene data show CDR1 as MNHNY and CDR2 as SVGAGI (reference sequence). In nucleotides, the CDR3 is TGTGCCAGCAGTTACTCGGGGGCAGGCCAGGGTCAGCCCCAGCATTTT. As protein: CASSYSGAGQGQPQHF.

This rearrangement joins TRBV4-2 to TRBJ2-1, with D possibly matching TRBD2 (6 bases). The germline CDR1 and CDR2 sequences are LGHNA and YNFKEQ. Between the trimmed V and J ends, which lost 1 base and 5 bases, there was a span of 12 bases. This CDR3 has 15 residues. Here the CDR3 DNA reads TGTGCCAGCAGCCAAGCGCCTAGCGTTCACAATGAGCAGTTCTTC. This codes for CASSQAPSVHNEQFF.

This clonotype showed up many times. V is TRBV6-5 and J is TRBJ2-3, with TRBD2 matching over 7 bases. The CDR3 runs to 15 residues. V shed 5 bases, J shed 2 bases, and the junction held 7 bases outside the gene matches. Germline values: CDR1 MNHEY, CDR2 SVGAGI. The CDR3 DNA reads as TGTGCCAGCAGTGCCCTGGCGGGGGTCACAGATACGCAGTATTTT. Translating gives CASSALAGVTDTQYF.

This clonotype has at least ten counts. The V gene is TRBV10-3, the J gene TRBJ1-2; TRBD1 aligns across 9 bases. The CDR3 spans 13 residues. The junction had 11 bases not matched to a gene; V was cut back by 11 bases and J by 7 bases. Germline V CDR1 and CDR2: ENHRY, SYGVKD. CDR3 nucleotides: TGTGCCCTAGGGACAGGGTCTCCGGCTGGCTACACCTTC. It yields the protein CALGTGSPAGYTF.

In its sample, this clonotype was seen a few times. Lacking the conserved final phenylalanine or tryptophan, this CDR3 likely reflects a read error. The chain is built from TRBV29-1 and TRBJ1-2, with 8 bases identical to TRBD1. Germline V lookup: CDR1 SQVTM, CDR2 ANQGSEA. J gave up 7 bases and V 5 bases, and 12 bases lay outside the gene matches. The CDR3 has 14 residues. CDR3 bases: TGCAGCGTTATCCCCGGACAGGGAGAGGGTGGCTACACCCTC. Its translation: CSVIPGQGEGGYTL.

This clonotype appeared many times. The chain recombines TRBV6-1 with TRBJ2-4; 9 nucleotides match TRBD1. There are 16 residues in the CDR3. Germline V lookup: CDR1 MNHNS, CDR2 SASEGT. The J segment lost 8 bases and the V segment lost 6 bases, leaving 14 bases of the junction unmatched. The CDR3 is CASSQNAGTGRDIQYF. The CDR3 DNA reads as TGTGCCAGCAGCCAAAACGCCGGGACAGGGAGGGACATTCAGTACTTC.

Only a few counts were recorded for this clonotype. The chain joins TRBV7-3 to TRBJ2-3; 9 bases agree with TRBD1. In germline, CDR1 is SGHTA, CDR2 FQGTGA. This CDR3 is built from 16 residues. J was trimmed by 8 bases and V by 5 bases; bases with no gene match: 14. The CDR3 nucleotides are TGTGCCAGCAGCCCCGCCGGGACAGGGTCTGGAGGTACGCAGTATTTT. Translation gives CASSPAGTGSGGTQYF.

In its sample, this clonotype was seen many times. The V and J genes are TRBV6-5 and TRBJ2-7, with 12 positions matching TRBD1. Per germline, CDR1 MNHEY and CDR2 SVGAGI. With V trimmed by 4 bases and J by 3 bases, 7 bases remained unmatched. The CDR3 loop spans 16 amino acids. CDR3 in amino acids: CASSLGTGGRVYEQYF. CDR3 DNA: TGTGCCAGCAGTTTGGGGACAGGGGGCCGAGTCTACGAGCAGTACTTC.

This clonotype was seen only a few times. The chain employs TRBV10-2 and TRBJ2-2, with D tentatively TRBD2 (6 bases). The CDR3 spans 16 residues. V lost 0 bases and J lost 10, with 18 bases in between. Germline values: CDR1 WSHSY, CDR2 SAAADI. CDR3 protein: CASSESRRLVFKELFF. The CDR3 bases are TGCGCCAGCAGTGAGTCGAGGCGACTAGTTTTCAAGGAGCTGTTTTTT.

In this sample, this clonotype turned up a few times. This chain uses TRBV6-6 with TRBJ2-5; possibly TRBD1 for D (5 bases). Per germline, CDR1 MNHNY and CDR2 SVGAGI (reference sequence). Trimming cost V 7 bases and J 3 bases, with 12 bases left between them. The CDR3 runs 13 residues. The CDR3 region is CASTSTEKETQYF. Written as DNA, the CDR3 is TGTGCCAGCACCTCGACAGAAAAAGAGACCCAGTACTTC.